This T cell receptor beta chain was sequenced during a study of T cell responses to AZD1222 COVID-19 vaccine. The study's findings and limits: Most donors were white British and more were female, and clonal diversity was possibly underestimated. Reportedly, close to half of spike-specific TCRs are directed against unmutated variant regions. Seropositive AZD1222 recipients at baseline numbered only five or six. The breadth and depth of Spike-specific TCRs increased once two AZD1222 doses had been given.

Trimming removed 0 bases from V and 6 bases from J, with 15 bases in between. The germline V gene has CDR1 MNHNS and CDR2 SASEGT. The CDR3 length is 16 residues. Remarks on this clone: The antigen is undetermined.

Libraries were prepared by immunoSEQ multiplex PCR; TCRdb keeps only in-frame clonotypes and omits some of them. The table lists about 34,000 clones, around three quarters of them singletons. Here the sequenced sample was peripheral blood, taken 28 days after the second AZD1222 dose. This clonotype was sampled from an adult who received the AZD1222 COVID-19 vaccine. The J gene is TRBJ2-4, the V gene TRBV6-1, with a weak D call TRBD2 (6 bases). The CDR3 region is CASSEAGGWGLNIQYF. CDR3 nucleotides: TGTGCCAGCAGTGAAGCGGGGGGATGGGGTTTAAACATTCAGTACTTC.